Listed here is a single T cell receptor beta chain. This entry belongs to a study of shared clonotypes between healthy human individuals. Germline V gives CDR1 MDHEN, CDR2 SYDVKM. The CDR3 is 12 residues long. The germline V and J ends were trimmed by 5 bases and 1 base, with 5 bases remaining between them. The method was immunoSEQ multiplex PCR; TCRdb's version includes in-frame clones alone and lacks a portion of them. The sample consists of around 1.1 million clones, approximately 80% of them appearing once. J is TRBJ1-1 and V is TRBV28; D remains unclear. The sequenced sample consisted of memory CD4+ T cells from PBMCs. Subset specified: CD45RA-negative fraction. This TCR was recovered from a man aged 18 to 29 in good health. Some clones in this sample may be carry-over from other donors' samples. The CDR3 sequence: CASSPGNTEAFF. CDR3 in DNA: TGTGCCAGCAGTCCAGGGAACACTGAAGCTTTCTTT.